The 18 T cell receptor beta chains reported below all come from one sample, sequenced in a study of technical replicates of blood from a few donors. TCRdb keeps only in-frame clones here, not all; method: immunoSEQ multiplex PCR. The sample shows under 100,000 clones, around 94% of them seen only once. Sequencing input: T cells isolated from PBMCs. The receptors originated from a human donor in good health.

The chain carries TRBV2 and TRBJ2-7; the match to TRBD2 covers 10 bases. This CDR3 spans 15 amino acids. V gave up 4 bases and J gave up 4 bases; unmatched junction bases: 7. Germline CDR1 reads SNHLY; CDR2 reads FYNNEI. CDR3 residues: CASSGLAGGPYEQYF. In DNA, the CDR3 is TGTGCCAGCAGTGGGTTAGCGGGGGGACCATACGAGCAGTACTTC.

The chain has TRBV30 and TRBJ1-4; TRBD1 might be the D (5 bases). The germline V gene encodes CDR1 GTSNPN and CDR2 SVGIG (reference sequence). The CDR3 spans 15 residues. V lost 1 base, J lost 5 bases, and 14 bases lay in between. CDR3 region: CAWSGGKGPNEKLFF. The CDR3 region has the DNA TGTGCCTGGAGTGGGGGCAAGGGGCCCAATGAAAAACTGTTTTTT.

The V gene is TRBV15, the J gene TRBJ2-7; D is perhaps TRBD1 (6 bases). Germline CDR1 LNHNV, CDR2 YYDKDF (reference sequence). The CDR3 runs to 13 residues. The germline V and J ends were trimmed by 0 bases and 6 bases, with 9 bases remaining between them. The chain's CDR3 is CATSRDRTAEQYF. The CDR3 DNA is TGTGCCACCAGCAGAGATAGGACAGCCGAGCAGTACTTC.

The chain combines TRBV28 with TRBJ1-5, with 7 bases lining up with TRBD1. CDR3 length: 15 residues. V was pared by 8 bases and J by 0 bases, with 7 bases of the junction left unmatched. The germline V gene encodes CDR1 MDHEN and CDR2 SYDVKM. CDR3: CASWDSPNSNQPQHF. Here the CDR3 DNA reads TGTGCCAGCTGGGACAGTCCTAATAGCAATCAGCCCCAGCATTTT.

CDR3 coding DNA: TGTGCCAGCAGCTCCCAAGGGGACACTAATTCACCCCTCCACTTT. Amino acid sequence: CASSSQGDTNSPLHF. The gene calls are TRBV7-6 and TRBJ1-6; D possibly corresponds to TRBD1 (6 bases). Trimming shortened V by 4 bases and J by 6 bases, and 13 bases separated the two germline ends. Germline V gene lookup returns CDR1 SGHVS and CDR2 FNYEAQ. This CDR3 has 15 residues.

The chain recombines TRBV5-1 with TRBJ2-7; 14 bases match TRBD2. The CDR3 loop spans 15 amino acids. CDR1 is SGHRS and CDR2 is YFSETQ in the germline V gene. The J segment lost 6 bases and the V segment lost 3 bases, leaving 5 bases of the junction unmatched. The CDR3 DNA is TGCGCCAGCAGCTCTGGACTAGCGGGAGGTTTCGAGCAGTACTTC. Translating it yields CASSSGLAGGFEQYF.

The chain uses TRBV10-1 and TRBJ1-2, with 7 bases identical to TRBD1. Per the germline V gene, CDR1 is WNHNN and CDR2 is SYGVQD (reference sequence). Trimming removed 9 bases from V and 3 bases from J; junction bases left unmatched: 7. The length of the CDR3 is 13 residues. The CDR3 loop reads CASQGVWYYGYTF. The CDR3 coding sequence is TGCGCCAGTCAGGGGGTGTGGTACTATGGCTACACCTTC.

V usage is TRBV25-1 and J usage is TRBJ2-7; 9 nucleotides agree with TRBD1. The ends lost 3 bases at V and 7 bases at J; junction bases unmatched: 4. Germline lookup yields CDR1 MGHDK and CDR2 SYGVNS. The CDR3 covers 13 residues. The CDR3 sequence is CASSELGTGEQYF. The CDR3 DNA reads TGTGCCAGCAGTGAGTTAGGGACAGGGGAGCAGTACTTC.

V and J are TRBV28 and TRBJ2-7, with 9 bases fitting TRBD1. Germline lookup yields CDR1 MDHEN and CDR2 SYDVKM. The CDR3 length is 14 residues. The CDR3 DNA reads as TGTGCTACTAATCCCCGGGACAGGGCTCTCGAGCAGTACTTC. Translating it yields CATNPRDRALEQYF.

J is TRBJ1-5 and V is TRBV6-5; 8 bases match TRBD1. Per the germline V gene, CDR1 is MNHEY and CDR2 is SVGAGI. There are 13 residues in the CDR3. Germline trimming cut 5 bases from V and 9 bases from J; bases unmatched to any gene: 6. Written as DNA, the CDR3 is TGTGCCAGCAGTCCCACAGGGGGAGGGCCCCAGCATTTT. Encoded protein: CASSPTGGGPQHF.

This clone was observed a single time. V is TRBV5-5 and J is TRBJ1-4; tentatively, D is TRBD1 (6 bases). V was cut by 0 bases and J by 6 bases, with 18 bases left in between. The germline gives CDR1 SGHKS, CDR2 YYEKEE (reference sequence). The CDR3 length is 17 residues. The CDR3 here is CASSLGEPTGLHEKLFF. CDR3 in DNA: TGTGCCAGCAGCTTGGGGGAACCTACAGGGCTTCATGAAAAACTGTTTTTT. The whole variable domain, filled in from reference TRBV5-5 and TRBJ1-4, reads DAGVTQSPTHLIKTRGQQVTLRCSPISGHKSVSWYQQVLGQGPQFIFQYYEKEERGRGNFPDRFSARQFPNYSSELNVNALLLGDSALYLCASSLGEPTGLHEKLFFGSGTQLSVL.

The J gene is TRBJ2-2, the V gene TRBV5-1; D gene ambiguous. CDR1 is SGHRS and CDR2 is YFSETQ in the germline V gene. The CDR3 is 12 amino acids. V lost 2 bases and J lost 4, with 3 bases in between. The CDR3 coding sequence is TGCGCCAGCAGCTTCTCCACCGGGGAGCTGTTTTTT. Translated: CASSFSTGELFF.

The rearrangement joins TRBV4-1 to TRBJ1-2; D may be TRBD1 (5 bases). V dropped 3 bases and J dropped 7 bases, with 21 bases sitting between them. Germline V CDR1 and CDR2: MGHRA, YSYEKL. The CDR3 is 16 amino acids. The chain's CDR3 is CASSHPGSNWEVGYTF. The CDR3 bases are TGCGCCAGCAGCCACCCAGGGAGTAATTGGGAGGTTGGCTACACCTTC.

The rearrangement uses TRBV5-1 and TRBJ2-3; 9 nucleotides line up with TRBD2. After removal of 0 bases from V and 1 base from J, the junction contained 0 bases not matched to a gene. From germline, CDR1 is SGHRS and CDR2 YFSETQ. CDR3 length equals 15 residues. CDR3 region: CASSLASGGTDTQYF. CDR3 DNA sequence: TGCGCCAGCAGCTTGGCTAGCGGGGGCACAGATACGCAGTATTTT.

This chain joins TRBV9 and TRBJ2-7; 9 bases are shared with TRBD2. V lost 2 bases and J lost 5; bases outside the gene matches: 11. There are 16 residues in the CDR3. In germline, CDR1 is SGDLS, CDR2 YYNGEE. CDR3 region: CASSVLPGTSYHEQYF. DNA for the CDR3: TGTGCCAGCAGCGTTCTACCCGGGACTAGCTACCACGAGCAGTACTTC.

The chain carries TRBV5-4 and TRBJ1-2; 8 bases are shared with TRBD1. Looked up from germline, CDR1 is SGHNT and CDR2 is YYREEE (reference sequence). The CDR3 contains 15 residues. V lost 4 bases to trimming and J lost 4 bases; unmatched junction nucleotides: 9. The CDR3 loop is CASSSGQGVGYGYTF. The CDR3 DNA follows: TGTGCCAGCAGCAGCGGACAGGGAGTGGGCTATGGCTACACCTTC.

CDR3 nucleotides: TGTGCCAGCAGCCCCTCGAGAGGCTCCTATAATTCACCCCTCCACTTT. It encodes CASSPSRGSYNSPLHF. The chain carries TRBV9 and TRBJ1-6; no definite D call. The CDR3 has 16 amino acids. Per germline, CDR1 SGDLS and CDR2 YYNGEE. V lost 4 bases to trimming and J lost 0 bases, with 11 bases between them.

The chain combines TRBV25-1 with TRBJ2-2; D perhaps matches TRBD1 (6 bases). V was pared by 5 bases and J by 6 bases, with 10 bases between. This CDR3 contains 13 residues. Germline CDR1 reads MGHDK; CDR2 reads SYGVNS. Here the CDR3 reads CASSPDRPGELFF. The CDR3 DNA reads TGTGCCAGCAGTCCCGACAGGCCCGGGGAGCTGTTTTTT.